This T cell receptor beta chain originates from a study of blood T cell repertoires in COVID-19. Produced via immunoSEQ multiplex PCR; TCRdb's table is partial and in-frame only. This sample has roughly 150,000 clones, with 80% found just once. The CDR3 totals 13 residues. Trimming pared 3 bases from V and 5 bases from J, leaving 11 bases between. CDR1 is SGHDT, CDR2 YYEEEE, per germline. V is TRBV5-6 and J is TRBJ1-1; D is undetermined. The receptor's source is a man in his 60s with acute or convalescent COVID-19. The specimen was peripheral blood. DNA for the CDR3: TGTGCCAGCAGCTGGACCTCGGGGACTGAAGCTTTCTTT. Its protein is CASSWTSGTEAFF.